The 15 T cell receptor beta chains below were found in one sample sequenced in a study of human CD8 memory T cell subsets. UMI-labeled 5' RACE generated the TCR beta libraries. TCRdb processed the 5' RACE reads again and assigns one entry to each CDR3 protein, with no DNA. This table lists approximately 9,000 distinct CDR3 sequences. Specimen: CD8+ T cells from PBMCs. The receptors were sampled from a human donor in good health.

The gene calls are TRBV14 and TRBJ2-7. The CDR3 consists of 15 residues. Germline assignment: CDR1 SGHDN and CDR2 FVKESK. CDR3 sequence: CASSQEISAGPEQYF.

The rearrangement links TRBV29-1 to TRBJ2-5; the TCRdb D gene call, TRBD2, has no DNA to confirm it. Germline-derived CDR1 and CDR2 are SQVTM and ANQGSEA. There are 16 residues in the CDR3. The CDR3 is CSVEGGSGRADGTQYF.

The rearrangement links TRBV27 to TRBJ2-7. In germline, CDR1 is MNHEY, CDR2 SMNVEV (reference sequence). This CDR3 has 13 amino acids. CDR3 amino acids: CASRLSSSYEQYF.

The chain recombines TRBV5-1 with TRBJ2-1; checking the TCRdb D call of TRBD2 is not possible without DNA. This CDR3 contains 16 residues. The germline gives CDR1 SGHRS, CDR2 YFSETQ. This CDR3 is CASSLGAGPTYNEQFF.

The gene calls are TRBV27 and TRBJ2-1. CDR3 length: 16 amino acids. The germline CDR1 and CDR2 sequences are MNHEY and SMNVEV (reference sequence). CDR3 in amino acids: CASSSPAYSSYNEQFF.

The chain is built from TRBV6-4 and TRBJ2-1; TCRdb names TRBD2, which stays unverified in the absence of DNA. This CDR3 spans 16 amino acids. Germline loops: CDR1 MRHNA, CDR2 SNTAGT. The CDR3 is CASSETSGGALNEQFF.

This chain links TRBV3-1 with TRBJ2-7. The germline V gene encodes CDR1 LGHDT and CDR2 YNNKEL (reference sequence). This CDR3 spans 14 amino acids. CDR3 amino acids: CASSQEGRVYEQYF.

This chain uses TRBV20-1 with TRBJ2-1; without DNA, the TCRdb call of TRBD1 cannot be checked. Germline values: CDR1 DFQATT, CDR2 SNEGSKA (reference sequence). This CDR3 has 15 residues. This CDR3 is CSARDWRGGTNEQFF.

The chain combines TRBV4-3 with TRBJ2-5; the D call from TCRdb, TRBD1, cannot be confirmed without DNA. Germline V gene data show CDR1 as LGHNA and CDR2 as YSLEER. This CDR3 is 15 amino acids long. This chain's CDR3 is CASSQDRTGVETQYF.

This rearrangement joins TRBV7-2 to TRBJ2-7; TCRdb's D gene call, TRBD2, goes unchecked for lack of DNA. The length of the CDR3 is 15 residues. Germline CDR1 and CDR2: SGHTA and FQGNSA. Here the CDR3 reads CASSPFLGVSYEQYF. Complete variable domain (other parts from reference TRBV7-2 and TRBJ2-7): GAGVSQSPSNKVTEKGKDVELRCDPISGHTALYWYRQSLGQGLEFLIYFQGNSAPDKSGLPSDRFSAERTGGSVSTLTIQRTQQEDSAVYLCASSPFLGVSYEQYFGPGTRLTVT.

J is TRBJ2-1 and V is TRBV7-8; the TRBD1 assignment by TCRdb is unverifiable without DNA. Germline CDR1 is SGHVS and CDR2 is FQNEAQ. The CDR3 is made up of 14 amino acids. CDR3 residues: CASSLAASRDEQFF.

The CDR3 sequence: CASSSPERGAFTDTQYF. The chain joins TRBV7-6 to TRBJ2-3; TCRdb calls TRBD2, which cannot be checked without DNA. The CDR3 spans 17 residues. CDR1 and CDR2 from the germline V gene are SGHVS and FNYEAQ.

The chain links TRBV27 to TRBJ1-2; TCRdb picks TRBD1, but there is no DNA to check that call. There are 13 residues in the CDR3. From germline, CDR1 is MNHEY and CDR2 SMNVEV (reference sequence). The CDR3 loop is CASSLTGDGGYTF.

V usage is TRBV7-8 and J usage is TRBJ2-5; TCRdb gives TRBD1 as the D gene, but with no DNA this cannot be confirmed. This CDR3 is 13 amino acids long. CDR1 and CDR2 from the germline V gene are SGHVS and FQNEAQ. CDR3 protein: CASSLEGQETQYF.

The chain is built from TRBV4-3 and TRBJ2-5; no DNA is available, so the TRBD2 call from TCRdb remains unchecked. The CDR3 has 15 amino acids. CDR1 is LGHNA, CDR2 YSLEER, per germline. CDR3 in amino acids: CASSQDRAGPETQYF.